The next 9 T cell receptor beta chains were all read from a single sample in a study of T cell clonotyping in hematopoietic cell transplantation. Libraries were prepared by immunoSEQ multiplex PCR; TCRdb keeps only in-frame clonotypes and omits some of them. The sample includes 27,000 or so clones, 60% to 75% of them seen just once. Noted time point: recipient sample about 28 days before transplant, after cytoreduction. The sample was peripheral blood mononuclear cells, taken before stem cell transplant. Every receptor here comes from a man aged 50 or older with myelodysplastic syndrome. Some clones in this sample may be carry-over from other donors' samples.

The chain couples TRBV30 to TRBJ1-1, with D hard to call. V shed 5 bases and J shed 0 bases, with 10 bases lying between them. The CDR3 loop spans 13 amino acids. The germline gives CDR1 GTSNPN, CDR2 SVGIG (reference sequence). The CDR3 nucleotides read TGTGCCTGGTGCCGGGGAGTGAACACTGAAGCTTTCTTT. Residues: CAWCRGVNTEAFF. The variable domain in full, with the rest retrieved from reference TRBV30 and TRBJ1-1, is SQTIHQWPATLVQPVGSPLSLECTVEGTSNPNLYWYRQAAGRGLQLLFYSVGIGQISSEVPQNLSASRPQDRQFILSSKKLLLSDSGFYLCAWCRGVNTEAFFGQGTRLTVV.

This clone came up once. This chain connects TRBV30 to TRBJ1-2; D is undetermined. The CDR3 contains 13 residues. The germline gives CDR1 GTSNPN, CDR2 SVGIG (reference sequence). Trimming pared 1 base from V and 8 bases from J, leaving 14 bases between. CDR3 bases: TGTGCCTGGAGTGGCGGACCATTTGGGGGCTACACCTTC. Protein product: CAWSGGPFGGYTF.

V is TRBV7-2 and J is TRBJ1-1; TRBD1 aligns across 7 bases. The V and J ends lost 7 bases and 4 bases, in that order; junction bases with no gene match: 6. The CDR3 runs to 13 residues. Germline CDR1 is SGHTA and CDR2 is FQGNSA. CDR3 sequence: CASITQGSTEAFF. The CDR3 DNA sequence: TGTGCCAGCATAACACAGGGGAGCACTGAAGCTTTCTTT.

Points on this clone: Sequence at one end of the junction differs from germline and may be a read error. V gene TRBV6-5 combines with J gene TRBJ2-7, with 7 bases that match TRBD2. This CDR3 has 15 amino acids. CDR1 is MNHEY and CDR2 is SVGAGI in the germline V gene. In nucleotides, the CDR3 is TGTGCCAGCAGTTACGGGCTAGCGGCATCCTCCGAGCAGTACTTC. Protein: CASSYGLAASSEQYF.

The J gene is TRBJ2-1, the V gene TRBV5-4; TRBD2 aligns across 12 bases. Germline V gene data show CDR1 as SGHNT and CDR2 as YYREEE (reference sequence). Trimming cost V 3 bases and J 6 bases; bases outside gene matches: 4. The CDR3 contains 15 residues. In nucleotides, the CDR3 is TGTGCCAGCAGCTCCTGGACTAGCGGGGTCAATGAGCAGTTCTTC. Translation: CASSSWTSGVNEQFF.

The V call is TRBV11-2, the J call TRBJ2-7, with D possibly TRBD1 on 6 matching bases. Germline values: CDR1 SGHAT, CDR2 FQNNGV. V was pared by 4 bases and J by 1 base, with 11 bases between. The CDR3 runs to 14 residues. The CDR3 DNA follows: TGTGCCAGCAGCTCAGGGGTAACTTCCTACGAGCAGTACTTC. Translation gives CASSSGVTSYEQYF.

V gene TRBV28 combines with J gene TRBJ1-4, with D maybe TRBD1 (5 bases). The CDR3 has 14 amino acids. V lost 5 bases and J lost 6, with 13 bases in between. Germline V gene data show CDR1 as MDHEN and CDR2 as SYDVKM. The CDR3 protein is CASSLGTVDEKLFF. The CDR3 DNA is TGTGCCAGCAGTCTCGGGACGGTGGATGAAAAACTGTTTTTT.

The chain carries TRBV30 and TRBJ1-2; D gene unclear. Trimming cost V 3 bases and J 4 bases, with 9 bases left between them. The germline CDR1 and CDR2 sequences are GTSNPN and SVGIG (reference sequence). The CDR3 length is 12 residues. CDR3 in DNA: TGTGCCTGGAGCAGGTCAGTCTATGGCTACACCTTC. This translates into CAWSRSVYGYTF. The variable domain in full, with the rest retrieved from reference TRBV30 and TRBJ1-2, is SQTIHQWPATLVQPVGSPLSLECTVEGTSNPNLYWYRQAAGRGLQLLFYSVGIGQISSEVPQNLSASRPQDRQFILSSKKLLLSDSGFYLCAWSRSVYGYTFGSGTRLTVV.

V and J are TRBV4-1 and TRBJ1-2; 12 positions agree with TRBD1. The V gene's germline CDR1 is MGHRA and CDR2 YSYEKL. The CDR3 sequence is 16 residues long. Losses at the gene ends were 5 bases for V and 3 bases for J; bases not matched to a gene: 7. CDR3 residues: CASSNPGQGAYYGYTF. CDR3 coding DNA: TGCGCCAGCAGCAATCCGGGACAGGGGGCGTACTATGGCTACACCTTC.